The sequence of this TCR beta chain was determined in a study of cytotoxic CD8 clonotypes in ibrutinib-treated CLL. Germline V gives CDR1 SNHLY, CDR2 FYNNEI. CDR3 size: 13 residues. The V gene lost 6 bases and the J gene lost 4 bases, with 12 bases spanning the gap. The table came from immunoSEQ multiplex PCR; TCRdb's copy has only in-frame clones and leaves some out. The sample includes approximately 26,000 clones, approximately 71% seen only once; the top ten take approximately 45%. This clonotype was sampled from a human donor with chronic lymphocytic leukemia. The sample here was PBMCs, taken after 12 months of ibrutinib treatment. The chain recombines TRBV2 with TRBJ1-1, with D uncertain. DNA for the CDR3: TGTGCCAGCAGCCCCGACAAGGGCACTGAAGCTTTCTTT. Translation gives CASSPDKGTEAFF.